This T cell receptor (beta chain) stems from a study of OX40 agonist ivuxolimab in advanced cancers. The wider study: Those treated in dose escalation had hepatocellular carcinoma, melanoma, renal cell cancer or head and neck cancer.

Germline V gene data show CDR1 as SSHAT and CDR2 as FNYEAQ (reference sequence). CDR3 length equals 13 residues. The protocol was immunoSEQ multiplex PCR, while the TCRdb copy is restricted to in-frame clones and leaves out a portion. The sample contains about 66,000 clones, about nine tenths of which appear only once. This clone was seen a single time. The junction differs from germline at one of its ends, possibly a read error. The source was CD4+ or CD8+ T cells sorted from blood, collected in a trial of the OX40 agonist ivuxolimab. The V gene is TRBV7-7, the J gene TRBJ2-7, with 7 bases aligning to TRBD1. The TCR originated in an adult with an advanced solid tumor such as melanoma, head and neck, liver or kidney cancer. CDR3 bases: TGTGCTAGCAGCTTAGAGACAGGGCTCGAGCAGTACTTC. The encoded protein is CASSLETGLEQYF.